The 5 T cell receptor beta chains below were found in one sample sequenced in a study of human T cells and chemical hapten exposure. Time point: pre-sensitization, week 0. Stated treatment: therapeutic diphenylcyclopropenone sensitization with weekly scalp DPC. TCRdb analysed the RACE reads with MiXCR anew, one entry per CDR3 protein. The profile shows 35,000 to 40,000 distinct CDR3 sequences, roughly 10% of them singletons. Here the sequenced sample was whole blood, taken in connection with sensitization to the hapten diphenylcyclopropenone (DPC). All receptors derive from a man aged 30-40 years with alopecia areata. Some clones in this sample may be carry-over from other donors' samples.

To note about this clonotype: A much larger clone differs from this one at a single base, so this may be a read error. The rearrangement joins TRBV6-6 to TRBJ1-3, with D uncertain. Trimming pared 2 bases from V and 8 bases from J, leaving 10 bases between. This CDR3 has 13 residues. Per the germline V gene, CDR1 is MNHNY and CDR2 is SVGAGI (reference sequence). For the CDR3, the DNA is TGTGCCAGCAGTTACGGGATGCGCGACACCATATATTTT. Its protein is CASSYGMRDTIYF.

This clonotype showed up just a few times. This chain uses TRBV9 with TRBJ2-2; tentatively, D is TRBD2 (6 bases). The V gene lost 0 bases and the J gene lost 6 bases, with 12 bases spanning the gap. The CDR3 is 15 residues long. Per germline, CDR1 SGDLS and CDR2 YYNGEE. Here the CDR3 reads CASSVVSGVAGELFF. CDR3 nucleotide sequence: TGTGCCAGCAGCGTAGTATCGGGAGTGGCCGGGGAGCTGTTTTTT.

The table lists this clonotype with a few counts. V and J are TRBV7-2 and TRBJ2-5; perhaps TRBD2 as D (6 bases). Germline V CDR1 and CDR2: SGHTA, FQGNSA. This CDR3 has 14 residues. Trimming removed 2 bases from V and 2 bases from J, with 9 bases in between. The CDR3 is CASSLRRGQETQYF. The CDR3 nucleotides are TGTGCCAGCAGCTTAAGGAGGGGACAAGAGACCCAGTACTTC.

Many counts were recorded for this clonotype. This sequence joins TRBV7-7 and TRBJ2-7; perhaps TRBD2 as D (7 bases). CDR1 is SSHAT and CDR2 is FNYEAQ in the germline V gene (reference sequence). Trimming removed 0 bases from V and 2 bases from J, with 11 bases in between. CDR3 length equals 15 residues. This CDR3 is CASSLAGGPTYEQYF. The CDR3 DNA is TGTGCCAGCAGCTTAGCGGGGGGGCCGACCTACGAGCAGTACTTC.

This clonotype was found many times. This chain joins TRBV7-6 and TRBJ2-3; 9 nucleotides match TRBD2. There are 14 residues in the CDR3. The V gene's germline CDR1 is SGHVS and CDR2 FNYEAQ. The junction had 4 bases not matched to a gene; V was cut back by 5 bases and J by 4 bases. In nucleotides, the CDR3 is TGTGCCAGCAGCCTTAGCGGGAGCGCAGATACGCAGTATTTT. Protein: CASSLSGSADTQYF.